The 9 T cell receptor beta chains presented below share a single source sample, sequenced in a study of T cells after yellow fever vaccination. TCRdb used MiXCR to reprocess the 5' RACE reads, holding one entry per CDR3 protein. Of about 160,000 distinct CDR3 sequences in the sample, almost 7% were seen once. The specimen comprised CD4+ T cells sorted from PBMCs, sampled about 5 days after the first yellow fever vaccination. Receptor source: a man aged 18 to 35 who received the YFV17D yellow fever vaccine.

The sample holds a few counts of this clonotype. J is TRBJ2-1 and V is TRBV7-2; D not certain. The germline V gene has CDR1 SGHTA and CDR2 FQGNSA. CDR3 length: 16 amino acids. The ends were cut back, 0 bases at V and 0 bases at J, with 9 bases in the middle. The CDR3 region is CASSLAPHGSYNEQFF. The CDR3 DNA reads as TGTGCCAGCAGCTTAGCACCCCACGGCTCCTACAATGAGCAGTTCTTC.

This clonotype was found many times. The chain has TRBV27 and TRBJ1-5, with D unresolved. Germline CDR1 and CDR2: MNHEY and SMNVEV (reference sequence). V lost 5 bases and J lost 7, with 12 bases in between. CDR3 length: 13 amino acids. CDR3 DNA: TGTGCCAGCAGTCCGGATTTGGGCCAGCCCCAGCATTTT. This encodes CASSPDLGQPQHF.

Ten or more counts support this clonotype. The chain links TRBV25-1 to TRBJ2-1; no firm D call. CDR3 length: 13 amino acids. Trimming left V 6 bases short and J 6 bases short, with 12 bases between. The germline CDR1 and CDR2 sequences are MGHDK and SYGVNS. The CDR3 loop reads CASRPMTSNEQFF. Written as DNA, the CDR3 is TGTGCCAGCAGGCCTATGACAAGCAATGAGCAGTTCTTC.

This clonotype was picked up many times. J is TRBJ1-2 and V is TRBV20-1; D is undetermined. The ends were cut back, 2 bases at V and 8 bases at J, with 9 bases in the middle. Germline CDR1 and CDR2: DFQATT and SNEGSKA (reference sequence). This CDR3 is built from 11 residues. CDR3 region: CSARKGWGYTF. DNA for the CDR3: TGCAGTGCTAGAAAAGGGTGGGGCTACACCTTC.

This clonotype was observed a handful of times. This rearrangement joins TRBV6-2 or TRBV6-3 to TRBJ2-5, with TRBD2 matching over 8 bases. The CDR3 sequence is 15 residues long. Germline V CDR1 and CDR2: MNHEY, SVGEGT. With V trimmed by 6 bases and J by 3 bases, 9 bases remained unmatched. The CDR3 bases are TGTGCCAGCAGCGGGGGGGGAGCGGGGGAAGAGACCCAGTACTTC. It yields the protein CASSGGGAGEETQYF.

There are a few counts of this clonotype. V is TRBV12-3 or TRBV12-4 and J is TRBJ1-1; unclear D gene. The CDR3 has 14 amino acids. Deletions cut 6 bases from V and 6 bases from J, with 17 bases between. CDR3 in amino acids: CASSTGIPYAEAFF. DNA of the CDR3: TGTGCCAGCAGCACCGGGATTCCTTACGCTGAAGCTTTCTTT.

This clonotype was found many times. The V gene is TRBV25-1, the J gene TRBJ1-4; TRBD1 might be the D (5 bases). The germline gives CDR1 MGHDK, CDR2 SYGVNS. This CDR3 comprises 14 residues. Trimming took 0 bases from V and 8 from J, leaving 10 bases between them. The CDR3 spells CASSEYRVEEKLFF. CDR3 nucleotides: TGTGCCAGCAGTGAATACAGGGTAGAAGAAAAACTGTTTTTT.

This chain joins TRBV4-1 and TRBJ2-1, with D tentatively TRBD2 (7 bases). The CDR3 is made up of 15 amino acids. Trimming removed 2 bases from V and 6 bases from J, with 14 bases in between. CDR1 and CDR2 from the germline V gene are MGHRA and YSYEKL. The CDR3 nucleotides are TGCGCCAGCAGCCAATTGGGGGGGGCCTTCAATGAGCAGTTCTTC. Encoded protein: CASSQLGGAFNEQFF.

This clonotype was picked up many times. The gene calls are TRBV11-2 and TRBJ2-7; D perhaps matches TRBD2 (5 bases). The ends were cut back, 1 base at V and 0 bases at J, with 7 bases in the middle. Germline lookup yields CDR1 SGHAT and CDR2 FQNNGV. This CDR3 region has 14 residues. The CDR3 DNA reads TGTGCCAGCAGCTTAGGAGGGAGCTCCTACGAGCAGTACGTC. Its translation: CASSLGGSSYEQYV.